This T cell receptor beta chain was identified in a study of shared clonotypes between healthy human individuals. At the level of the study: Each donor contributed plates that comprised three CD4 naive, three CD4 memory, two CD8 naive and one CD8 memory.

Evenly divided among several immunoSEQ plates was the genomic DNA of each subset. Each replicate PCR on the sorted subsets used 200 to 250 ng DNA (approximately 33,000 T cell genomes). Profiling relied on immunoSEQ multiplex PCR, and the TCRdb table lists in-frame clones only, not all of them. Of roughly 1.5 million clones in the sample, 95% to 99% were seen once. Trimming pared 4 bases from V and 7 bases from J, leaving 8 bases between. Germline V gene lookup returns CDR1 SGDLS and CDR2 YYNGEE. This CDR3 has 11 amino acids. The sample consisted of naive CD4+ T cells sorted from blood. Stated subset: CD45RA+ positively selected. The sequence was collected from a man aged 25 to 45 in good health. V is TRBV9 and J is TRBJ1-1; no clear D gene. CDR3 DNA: TGTGCCAGCAGCCACCCCGGTGAAGCTTTCTTT. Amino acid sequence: CASSHPGEAFF.